A single sample is the source of the 25 T cell receptor beta chains below, sequenced in a study of blood T cell repertoires in COVID-19. The protocol was immunoSEQ multiplex PCR, while the TCRdb copy is restricted to in-frame clones and leaves out a portion. The data contain approximately 210,000 clones, around four fifths of them seen just once; the ten biggest clones take up roughly 5.3%. Sequencing was performed on peripheral blood. These receptors were taken from an older woman with active or convalescent COVID-19.

This clone was counted ten times or more. The chain has TRBV5-6 and TRBJ1-2, with no clear D. Deletions cut 1 base from V and 2 bases from J, with 9 bases between. The V gene's germline CDR1 is SGHDT and CDR2 YYEEEE. The CDR3 runs 14 residues. CDR3 bases: TGTGCCAGCAGCTTGATTTCAGTGAACTATGGCTACACCTTC. Its translation: CASSLISVNYGYTF.

V usage is TRBV7-2 and J usage is TRBJ2-7, with no clear D. Trimming pared 4 bases from V and 0 bases from J, leaving 4 bases between. The germline V gene encodes CDR1 SGHTA and CDR2 FQGNSA. This CDR3 spans 12 amino acids. The CDR3 loop is CASSSSSYEQYF. The CDR3 bases are TGTGCCAGCAGCTCTAGCTCCTACGAGCAGTACTTC.

The V and J genes are TRBV18 and TRBJ2-1; tentative D call: TRBD1 (5 bases). Deletions cut 1 base from V and 10 bases from J, with 14 bases between. Germline-derived CDR1 and CDR2 are KGHSH and LQKENI. The CDR3 has 14 amino acids. Here the CDR3 reads CASSPQAGFNEQFF. CDR3 sequence (DNA): TGTGCCAGCTCACCACAGGCAGGGTTTAACGAGCAGTTCTTC.

V and J are TRBV19 and TRBJ2-2, with 8 bases matching TRBD1. V lost 3 bases, J lost 4 bases, and 10 bases stayed unmatched. CDR3 length: 17 amino acids. Germline CDR1 reads LNHDA; CDR2 reads SQIVND (reference sequence). Written as DNA, the CDR3 is TGTGCCAGTAGTATCCCCTACACAGGGGGTAGCACCGGGGAGCTGTTTTTT. Translation gives CASSIPYTGGSTGELFF.

V is TRBV19 and J is TRBJ2-1, with D possibly TRBD2 on 5 matching bases. The CDR3 contains 16 residues. V shed 0 bases and J shed 4 bases, with 13 bases lying between them. Germline V gives CDR1 LNHDA, CDR2 SQIVND (reference sequence). The CDR3, as DNA: TGTGCCAGTAGTATAGATGAGGGAGTCACATACAATGAGCAGTTCTTC. Translating gives CASSIDEGVTYNEQFF.

This clone has a single count. The chain joins TRBV27 to TRBJ2-7; D remains unclear. The CDR3 is 14 residues long. Germline V gives CDR1 MNHEY, CDR2 SMNVEV (reference sequence). The V end was cut by 2 bases, the J end by 0 bases, with 8 bases between. CDR3 DNA: TGTGCCAGCAGTTTAAGCTGGAGCTCCTACGAGCAGTACTTC. Amino acids: CASSLSWSSYEQYF.

V usage is TRBV19 and J usage is TRBJ2-1, with 12 bases identical to TRBD1. Per the germline V gene, CDR1 is LNHDA and CDR2 is SQIVND (reference sequence). With V trimmed by 0 bases and J by 4 bases, 10 bases remained unmatched. The CDR3 sequence is 19 residues long. The CDR3 reads CASSIDPPGQGAVYNEQFF. CDR3 sequence (DNA): TGTGCCAGTAGTATAGACCCTCCGGGACAGGGGGCTGTGTACAATGAGCAGTTCTTC.

V is TRBV19 and J is TRBJ2-6, with TRBD1 as a possible D gene (6 bases). The CDR3 spans 20 residues. Germline V lookup: CDR1 LNHDA, CDR2 SQIVND (reference sequence). V lost 1 base to trimming and J lost 2 bases, with 21 bases between them. The CDR3 sequence is CASSIAGRQALLAGANVLTF. CDR3 DNA: TGTGCCAGTAGTATAGCCGGGCGACAGGCTCTCCTCGCTGGGGCCAACGTCCTGACTTTC.

This chain links TRBV15 with TRBJ2-2; 13 positions agree with TRBD2. The germline CDR1 and CDR2 sequences are LNHNV and YYDKDF (reference sequence). Trimming took 1 base from V and 5 from J; bases not matched to a gene: 1. This CDR3 comprises 16 residues. The CDR3 is CATSRGLAGGTGELFF. Written as DNA, the CDR3 is TGTGCCACCAGCAGAGGACTAGCGGGAGGAACCGGGGAGCTGTTTTTT.

The CDR3 DNA sequence: TGTGCCAGCAGCGGAAGAGATCGGGGGGTCGGCCCCACACAGTTCTTC. Amino acids: CASSGRDRGVGPTQFF. The J gene is TRBJ2-1, the V gene TRBV9; 7 bases align to TRBD2. J was trimmed by 13 bases and V by 3 bases; bases with no gene match: 19. This CDR3 spans 16 amino acids. Germline assignment: CDR1 SGDLS and CDR2 YYNGEE.

The CDR3 nucleotides are TGTGCCAGCAGTGAATCCCCTAGCACAGATACGCAGTATTTT. This codes for CASSESPSTDTQYF. The V gene is TRBV2, the J gene TRBJ2-3; the D is unclear. This CDR3 region has 14 residues. The germline V gene encodes CDR1 SNHLY and CDR2 FYNNEI. The ends were cut back, 2 bases at V and 0 bases at J, with 6 bases in the middle.

The chain couples TRBV28 to TRBJ2-2, with D perhaps matching TRBD2 (5 bases). The V gene's germline CDR1 is MDHEN and CDR2 SYDVKM. Trimming took 10 bases from V and 0 from J, leaving 18 bases between them. This CDR3 comprises 16 residues. The CDR3 region has the DNA TGTGCCACCGCCGGCAGCGGAAACGCGAACACCGGGGAGCTGTTTTTT. This codes for CATAGSGNANTGELFF.

V is TRBV2 and J is TRBJ2-3, with a weak D call TRBD2 (5 bases). Germline loops: CDR1 SNHLY, CDR2 FYNNEI. The CDR3 is 13 amino acids. The CDR3 spells CVKGGLSTDTQYF. The DNA for the CDR3 is TGTGTAAAGGGCGGGCTTAGCACAGATACGCAGTATTTT.

This chain connects TRBV7-9 to TRBJ1-2; 11 bases agree with TRBD1. Trimming removed 0 bases from V and 7 bases from J; junction bases left unmatched: 7. The CDR3 is 16 amino acids. CDR1 SEHNR and CDR2 FQNEAQ come from the germline V gene (reference sequence). Written as DNA, the CDR3 is TGTGCCAGCAGCTTAGCGACCGGACAGGGGGCGGCTGGCTACACCTTC. Translation: CASSLATGQGAAGYTF.

This clone was picked up one time. V and J are TRBV24-1 and TRBJ2-1, with D hard to call. Germline-derived CDR1 and CDR2 are KGHDR and SFDVKD. V was pared by 1 base and J by 7 bases, with 7 bases between. The CDR3 has 13 amino acids. Here the CDR3 DNA reads TGTGCCACCAGTGATTTTGTCAGGAATGAGCAGTTCTTC. This translates into CATSDFVRNEQFF.

In its sample, this clone was seen once. The chain's CDR3 is CASSLTTSSGEQFF. CDR3 in DNA: TGTGCCAGCAGTCTGACGACTAGTTCGGGTGAGCAGTTCTTC. This chain links TRBV6-5 with TRBJ2-1, with D maybe TRBD2 (6 bases). CDR3 length: 14 amino acids. V lost 5 bases and J 9 bases, leaving 17 bases between the germline ends. Germline CDR1 reads MNHEY; CDR2 reads SVGAGI.

The gene calls are TRBV15 and TRBJ1-1; a weak D match, TRBD1 (6 bases). The germline V and J ends were trimmed by 0 bases and 6 bases, with 8 bases remaining between them. CDR3 size: 13 residues. Germline loops: CDR1 LNHNV, CDR2 YYDKDF (reference sequence). CDR3 bases: TGTGCCACCAGCAGAGACAGGGGATCTGAAGCTTTCTTT. Translating gives CATSRDRGSEAFF.

The V call is TRBV5-4, the J call TRBJ2-1, with no clear D. The CDR3 contains 13 residues. Germline V CDR1 and CDR2: SGHNT, YYREEE (reference sequence). The V and J ends lost 4 bases and 5 bases respectively, with 10 bases between them. For the CDR3, the DNA is TGTGCCAGCAGCCCTGACAACCACAATGAGCAGTTCTTC. Its translation is CASSPDNHNEQFF.

This rearrangement joins TRBV11-2 to TRBJ2-7, with 7 positions matching TRBD2. This CDR3 has 14 residues. Germline CDR1 SGHAT, CDR2 FQNNGV. The junction had 6 bases not matched to a gene; V was cut back by 5 bases and J by 2 bases. CDR3 sequence reads: CASSPRLAAYEQYF. CDR3 coding DNA: TGTGCCAGCAGCCCCCGACTAGCTGCCTACGAGCAGTACTTC. Full variable domain (remainder filled in from reference TRBV11-2 and TRBJ2-7): EAGVAQSPRYKIIEKRQSVAFWCNPISGHATLYWYQQILGQGPKLLIQFQNNGVVDDSQLPKDRFSAERLKGVDSTLKIQPAKLEDSAVYLCASSPRLAAYEQYFGPGTRLTVT.

The rearrangement joins TRBV19 to TRBJ2-7; 10 positions match TRBD2. The junction had 23 bases not matched to a gene; V was cut back by 9 bases and J by 6 bases. CDR3 size: 18 residues. Germline CDR1 LNHDA, CDR2 SQIVND (reference sequence). CDR3 sequence (DNA): TGTGCCAGGCCGGAAGGGCTAGCGGGAGAGAAAGGGAAGTCCGAGCAGTACTTC. Encoded protein: CARPEGLAGEKGKSEQYF.

CDR3 nucleotide sequence: TGTGCCAGCAGCCCGAGACTAGCGGGAGTAACCGGGGAGCTGTTTTTT. Translation gives CASSPRLAGVTGELFF. The chain has TRBV3-1 (or the pseudogene TRBV3-2) and TRBJ2-2, with 12 nucleotides matching TRBD2. V lost 4 bases and J lost 5; bases outside the gene matches: 5. The CDR3 is made up of 16 amino acids. Per germline, CDR1 LGHDT and CDR2 YNNKEL (reference sequence).

The rearrangement links TRBV7-9 to TRBJ2-3, with 8 bases fitting TRBD1. The CDR3 sequence is 15 residues long. J lost 4 bases, V lost 3 bases, and 6 bases had no gene match. Germline V gives CDR1 SEHNR, CDR2 FQNEAQ (reference sequence). The CDR3 loop is CASSLATGVADTQYF. The CDR3, as DNA: TGTGCCAGCAGCTTGGCGACAGGGGTGGCAGATACGCAGTATTTT.

This clone was counted a single time. V usage is TRBV4-1 and J usage is TRBJ2-2; the match to TRBD2 covers 16 bases. Germline lookup yields CDR1 MGHRA and CDR2 YSYEKL. Unmatched junction bases numbered 13, after V lost 5 bases and J lost 7 bases. CDR3 size: 19 residues. The CDR3 bases are TGCGCCAGCAGCGAACGATCGGGACTAGCGGGAGGGCCTGGCGGGGAGCTGTTTTTT. Translating it yields CASSERSGLAGGPGGELFF.

This rearrangement joins TRBV6-5 to TRBJ2-1, with D possibly matching TRBD2 (5 bases). The CDR3 spans 16 residues. The V end was cut by 0 bases, the J end by 4 bases, with 13 bases between. Germline-derived CDR1 and CDR2 are MNHEY and SVGAGI. CDR3 coding DNA: TGTGCCAGCAGTTACTCAAGAGGGCTAAGTTACAATGAGCAGTTCTTC. It specifies CASSYSRGLSYNEQFF.

This clone was observed a handful of times. This sequence joins TRBV7-7 and TRBJ1-2; TRBD1 matches 7 bases. Germline lookup yields CDR1 SSHAT and CDR2 FNYEAQ (reference sequence). V lost 10 bases to trimming and J lost 6 bases; unmatched junction nucleotides: 8. This CDR3 has 12 residues. The CDR3 bases are TGTGCCATCGACAGGGCTCTAGATGGCTACACCTTC. Its protein product is CAIDRALDGYTF.